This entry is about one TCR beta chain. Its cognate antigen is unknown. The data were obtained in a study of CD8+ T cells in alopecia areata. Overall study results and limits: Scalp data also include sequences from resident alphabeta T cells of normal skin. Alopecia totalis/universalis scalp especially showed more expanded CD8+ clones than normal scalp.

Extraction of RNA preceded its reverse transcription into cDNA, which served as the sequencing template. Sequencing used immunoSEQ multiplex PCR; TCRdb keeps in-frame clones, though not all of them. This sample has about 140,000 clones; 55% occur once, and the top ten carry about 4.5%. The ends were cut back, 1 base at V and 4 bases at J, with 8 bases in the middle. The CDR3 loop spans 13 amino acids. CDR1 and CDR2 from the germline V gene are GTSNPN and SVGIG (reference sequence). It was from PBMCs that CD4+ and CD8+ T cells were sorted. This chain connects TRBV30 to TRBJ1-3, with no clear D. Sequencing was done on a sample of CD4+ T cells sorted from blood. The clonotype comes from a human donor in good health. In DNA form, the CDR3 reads TGTGCCTGGAGTGGAGTCCAAGGAAACACCATATATTTT. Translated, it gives CAWSGVQGNTIYF.